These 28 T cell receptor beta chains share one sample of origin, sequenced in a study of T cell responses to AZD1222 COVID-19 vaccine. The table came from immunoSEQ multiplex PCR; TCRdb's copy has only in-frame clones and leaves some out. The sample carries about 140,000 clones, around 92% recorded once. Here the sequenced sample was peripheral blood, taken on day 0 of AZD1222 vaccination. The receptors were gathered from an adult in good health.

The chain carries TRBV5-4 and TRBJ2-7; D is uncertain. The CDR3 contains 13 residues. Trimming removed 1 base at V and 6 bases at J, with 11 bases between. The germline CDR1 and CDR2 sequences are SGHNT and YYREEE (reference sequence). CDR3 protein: CASSLNSASEQYF. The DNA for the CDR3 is TGTGCCAGCAGCTTGAATTCTGCGTCCGAGCAGTACTTC.

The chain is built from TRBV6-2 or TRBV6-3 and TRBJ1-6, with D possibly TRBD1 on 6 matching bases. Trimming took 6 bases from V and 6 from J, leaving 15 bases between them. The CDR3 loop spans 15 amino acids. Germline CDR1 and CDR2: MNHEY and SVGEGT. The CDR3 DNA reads TGTGCCAGCAGCCCCTGGGGGGCGACTAATTCACCCCTCCACTTT. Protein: CASSPWGATNSPLHF.

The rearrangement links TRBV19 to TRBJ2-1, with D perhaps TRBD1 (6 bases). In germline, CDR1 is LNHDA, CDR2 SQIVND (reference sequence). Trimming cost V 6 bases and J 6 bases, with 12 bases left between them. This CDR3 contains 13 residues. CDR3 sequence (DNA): TGTGCCAGTAGAGTCACAGGGATCAATGAGCAGTTCTTC. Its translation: CASRVTGINEQFF.

The CDR3 DNA reads TGTGCCAGCAGTACCAGGACAGGGGTGCGGGTCACTGAAGCTTTCTTT. It translates to CASSTRTGVRVTEAFF. The rearrangement links TRBV28 to TRBJ1-1; 9 nucleotides match TRBD1. V trimming: 5 bases; J trimming: 4 bases; junction bases outside the gene matches: 11. Germline CDR1 and CDR2: MDHEN and SYDVKM. The CDR3 runs 16 residues.

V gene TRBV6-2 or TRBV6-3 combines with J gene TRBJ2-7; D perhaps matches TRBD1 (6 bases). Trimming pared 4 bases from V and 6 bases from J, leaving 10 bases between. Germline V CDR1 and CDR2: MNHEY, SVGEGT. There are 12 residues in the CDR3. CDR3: CASSFNRVEQYF. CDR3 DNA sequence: TGTGCCAGCAGTTTCAACAGGGTCGAGCAGTACTTC.

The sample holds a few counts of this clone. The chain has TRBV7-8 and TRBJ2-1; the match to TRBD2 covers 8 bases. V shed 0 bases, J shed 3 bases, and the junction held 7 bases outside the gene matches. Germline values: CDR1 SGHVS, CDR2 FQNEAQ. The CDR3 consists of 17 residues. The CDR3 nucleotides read TGTGCCAGCAGCTTAGCCTTAACTAGCGGAAACTACAATGAGCAGTTCTTC. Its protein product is CASSLALTSGNYNEQFF.

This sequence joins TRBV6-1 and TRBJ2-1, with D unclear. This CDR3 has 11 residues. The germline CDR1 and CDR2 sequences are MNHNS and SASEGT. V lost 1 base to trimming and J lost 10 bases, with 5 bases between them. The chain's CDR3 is CASSEGREQFF. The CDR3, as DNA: TGTGCCAGCAGTGAAGGTCGGGAGCAGTTCTTC.

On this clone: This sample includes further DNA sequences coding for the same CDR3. This CDR3 is CASSIGQGGNQPQHF. CDR3 DNA sequence: TGTGCCAGTAGTATAGGGCAGGGGGGCAATCAGCCCCAGCATTTT. The V and J genes are TRBV19 and TRBJ1-5; 7 bases align to TRBD1. CDR1 LNHDA and CDR2 SQIVND come from the germline V gene (reference sequence). The V gene end was trimmed by 1 base and the J gene end by 2 bases; junction bases not matched to a gene: 2. The CDR3 runs 15 residues.

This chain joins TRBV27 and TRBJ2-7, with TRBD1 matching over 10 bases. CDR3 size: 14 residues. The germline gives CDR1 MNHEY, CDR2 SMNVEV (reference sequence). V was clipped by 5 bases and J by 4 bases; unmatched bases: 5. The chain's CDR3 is CASSPDRGGYEQYF. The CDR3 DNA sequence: TGTGCCAGCAGTCCGGACAGGGGGGGGTACGAGCAGTACTTC.

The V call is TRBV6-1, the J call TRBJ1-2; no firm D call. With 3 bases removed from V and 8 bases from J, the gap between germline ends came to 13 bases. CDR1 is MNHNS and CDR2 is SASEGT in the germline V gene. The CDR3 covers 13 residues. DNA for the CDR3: TGTGCCAGCAGTGAGATCGACTCTATGGGCTACACCTTC. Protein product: CASSEIDSMGYTF.

The CDR3: CASSAEVSSYEQYF. DNA for the CDR3: TGTGCCAGCAGTGCAGAAGTCAGCTCCTACGAGCAGTACTTC. The chain carries TRBV2 and TRBJ2-7; D gene uncertain. The CDR3 has 14 residues. The ends were cut back, 4 bases at V and 0 bases at J, with 10 bases in the middle. The germline CDR1 and CDR2 sequences are SNHLY and FYNNEI. The full variable domain, rest sourced from reference TRBV2 and TRBJ2-7, is EPEVTQTPSHQVTQMGQEVILRCVPISNHLYFYWYRQILGQKVEFLVSFYNNEISEKSEIFDDQFSVERPDGSNFTLKIRSTKLEDSAMYFCASSAEVSSYEQYFGPGTRLTVT.

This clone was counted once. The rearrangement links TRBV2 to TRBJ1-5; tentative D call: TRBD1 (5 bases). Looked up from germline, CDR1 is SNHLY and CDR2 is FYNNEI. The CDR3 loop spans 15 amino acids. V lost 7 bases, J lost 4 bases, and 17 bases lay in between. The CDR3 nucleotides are TGTGCCAGCAAGAATGGAGACAGTCTAAATCAGCCCCAGCATTTT. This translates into CASKNGDSLNQPQHF.

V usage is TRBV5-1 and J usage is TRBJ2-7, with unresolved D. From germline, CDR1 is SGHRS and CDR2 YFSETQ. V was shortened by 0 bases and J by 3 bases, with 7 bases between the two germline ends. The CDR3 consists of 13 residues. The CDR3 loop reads CASSLGSGYEQYF. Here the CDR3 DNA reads TGCGCCAGCAGCTTGGGGAGTGGCTACGAGCAGTACTTC.

The CDR3 reads CASSPRDRSSFSPLHF. The CDR3 region has the DNA TGTGCCAGCAGCCCCAGGGACCGCAGTAGTTTCTCACCCCTCCACTTT. The rearrangement uses TRBV7-6 and TRBJ1-6; tentative D call: TRBD1 (5 bases). The CDR3 runs to 16 residues. V was cut by 5 bases and J by 10 bases, with 21 bases left in between. Germline CDR1 is SGHVS and CDR2 is FNYEAQ.

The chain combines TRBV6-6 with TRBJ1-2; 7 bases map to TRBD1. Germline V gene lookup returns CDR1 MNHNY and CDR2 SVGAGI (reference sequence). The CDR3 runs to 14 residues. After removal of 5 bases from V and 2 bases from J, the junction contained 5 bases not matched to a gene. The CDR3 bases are TGTGCCAGCAGTCAGAGGGACAGCAACTATGGCTACACCTTC. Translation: CASSQRDSNYGYTF.

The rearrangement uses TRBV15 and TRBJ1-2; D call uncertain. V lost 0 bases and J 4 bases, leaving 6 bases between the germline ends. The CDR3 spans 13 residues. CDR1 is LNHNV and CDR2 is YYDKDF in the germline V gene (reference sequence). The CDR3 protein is CATSREGAYGYTF. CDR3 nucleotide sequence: TGTGCCACCAGCAGAGAGGGTGCCTATGGCTACACCTTC.

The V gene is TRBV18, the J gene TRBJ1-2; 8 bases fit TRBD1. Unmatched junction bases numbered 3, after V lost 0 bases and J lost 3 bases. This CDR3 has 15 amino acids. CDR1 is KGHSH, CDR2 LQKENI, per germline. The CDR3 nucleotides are TGTGCCAGCTCACCACCCAGGGGGCAGGACTATGGCTACACCTTC. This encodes CASSPPRGQDYGYTF.

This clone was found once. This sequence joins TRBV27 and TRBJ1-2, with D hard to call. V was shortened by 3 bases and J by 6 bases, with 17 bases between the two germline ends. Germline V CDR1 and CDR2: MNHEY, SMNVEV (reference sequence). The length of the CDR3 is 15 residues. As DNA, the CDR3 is TGTGCCAGCAGTTTCCGCGACCGACCAGTAAATGGCTACACCTTC. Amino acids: CASSFRDRPVNGYTF.

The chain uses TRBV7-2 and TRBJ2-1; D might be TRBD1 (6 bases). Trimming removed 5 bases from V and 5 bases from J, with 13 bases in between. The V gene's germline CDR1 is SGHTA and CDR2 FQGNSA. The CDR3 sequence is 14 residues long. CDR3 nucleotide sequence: TGTGCCAGCAGCCCGTGGGACACCCACAATGAGCAGTTCTTC. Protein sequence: CASSPWDTHNEQFF. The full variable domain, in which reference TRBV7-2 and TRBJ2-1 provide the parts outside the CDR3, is GAGVSQSPSNKVTEKGKDVELRCDPISGHTALYWYRQSLGQGLEFLIYFQGNSAPDKSGLPSDRFSAERTGGSVSTLTIQRTQQEDSAVYLCASSPWDTHNEQFFGPGTRLTVL.

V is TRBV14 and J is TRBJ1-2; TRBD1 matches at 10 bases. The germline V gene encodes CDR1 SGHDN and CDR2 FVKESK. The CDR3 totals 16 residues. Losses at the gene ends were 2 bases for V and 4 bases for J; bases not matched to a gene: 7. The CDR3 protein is CASSQMKTGGLYGYTF. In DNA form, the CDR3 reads TGTGCCAGCAGCCAAATGAAGACAGGGGGCCTCTATGGCTACACCTTC. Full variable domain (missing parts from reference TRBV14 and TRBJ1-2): EAGVTQFPSHSVIEKGQTVTLRCDPISGHDNLYWYRRVMGKEIKFLLHFVKESKQDESGMPNNRFLAERTGGTYSTLKVQPAELEDSGVYFCASSQMKTGGLYGYTFGSGTRLTVV.

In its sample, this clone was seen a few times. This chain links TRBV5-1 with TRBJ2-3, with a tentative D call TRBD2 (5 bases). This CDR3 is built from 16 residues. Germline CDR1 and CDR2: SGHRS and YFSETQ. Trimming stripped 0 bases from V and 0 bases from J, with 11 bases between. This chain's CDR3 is CASSLAVARSTDTQYF. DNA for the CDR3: TGCGCCAGCAGCTTGGCGGTAGCGCGCAGCACAGATACGCAGTATTTT.

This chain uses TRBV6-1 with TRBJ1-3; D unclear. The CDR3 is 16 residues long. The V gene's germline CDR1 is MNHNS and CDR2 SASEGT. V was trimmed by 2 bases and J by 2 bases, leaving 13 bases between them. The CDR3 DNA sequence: TGTGCCAGCAGTGAATTAAGGGTTTCCACTGGAAACACCATATATTTT. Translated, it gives CASSELRVSTGNTIYF.

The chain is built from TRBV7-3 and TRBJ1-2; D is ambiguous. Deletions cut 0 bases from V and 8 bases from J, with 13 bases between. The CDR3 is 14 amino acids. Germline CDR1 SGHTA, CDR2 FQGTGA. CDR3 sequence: CASSLTSDPAGYTF. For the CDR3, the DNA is TGTGCCAGCAGCTTAACCTCGGACCCGGCGGGCTACACCTTC.

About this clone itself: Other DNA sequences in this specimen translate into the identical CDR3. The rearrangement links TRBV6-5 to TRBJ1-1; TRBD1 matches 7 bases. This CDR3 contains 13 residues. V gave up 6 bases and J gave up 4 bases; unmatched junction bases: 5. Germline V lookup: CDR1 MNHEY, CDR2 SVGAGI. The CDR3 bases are TGTGCCAGCAGGCACAGGGGAGGCACTGAAGCTTTCTTT. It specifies CASRHRGGTEAFF.

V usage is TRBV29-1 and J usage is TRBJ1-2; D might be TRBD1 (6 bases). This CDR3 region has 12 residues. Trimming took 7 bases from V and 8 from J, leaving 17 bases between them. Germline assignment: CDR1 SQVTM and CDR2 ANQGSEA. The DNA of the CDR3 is TGCAGCGGTCAGGGGTCCCTCGGCGGCTACACCTTC. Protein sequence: CSGQGSLGGYTF.

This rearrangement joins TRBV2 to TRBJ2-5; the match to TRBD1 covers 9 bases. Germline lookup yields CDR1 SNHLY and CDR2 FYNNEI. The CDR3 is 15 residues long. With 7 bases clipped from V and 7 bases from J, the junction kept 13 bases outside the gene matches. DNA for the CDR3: TGTGCCAGCATTACCGGGACAGGGTACGAAGGGACCCAGTACTTC. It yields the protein CASITGTGYEGTQYF.

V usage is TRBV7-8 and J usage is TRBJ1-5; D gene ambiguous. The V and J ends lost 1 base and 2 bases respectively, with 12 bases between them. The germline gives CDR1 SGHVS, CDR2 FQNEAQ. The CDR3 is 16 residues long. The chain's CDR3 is CASSLEAGYGNQPQHF. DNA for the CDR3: TGTGCCAGCAGCTTAGAGGCCGGGTACGGCAATCAGCCCCAGCATTTT.

CDR3 sequence (DNA): TGTGCCAGCAGCGAAGTAGCGGCATACAATGAGCAGTTCTTC. As protein: CASSEVAAYNEQFF. The chain couples TRBV7-2 to TRBJ2-1; a possible D gene is TRBD2 (6 bases). Trimming removed 5 bases from V and 4 bases from J, with 12 bases in between. Germline lookup yields CDR1 SGHTA and CDR2 FQGNSA. CDR3 length equals 14 residues.